This T cell receptor (beta chain) appears in the sequencing data of a study of cytomegalovirus exposure and HLA in healthy donors. Study observations and caveats: Cytomegalovirus association was assigned to over 150 TCR beta chains. TRBV6-2, TRBV6-3 and other indistinguishable V segments were excluded. Most TCR sequences showed up rarely, but some public TCRs showed up in many donors.

Primers for the PCR totalled 60 Vbeta and 13 Jbeta. Only in-frame clones appear in the TCRdb table, and some are missing; sequencing was by immunoSEQ multiplex PCR. Among some 180,000 clones, less than 90% were seen once, and the ten largest hold about 0.23%. The germline V gene has CDR1 MGHRA and CDR2 YSYEKL. V dropped 2 bases and J dropped 7 bases, with 26 bases sitting between them. This CDR3 is built from 18 residues. Turning to this clone: Antigen specificity is unknown.

This chain uses TRBV4-1 with TRBJ2-5; weak D call: TRBD2 (6 bases). The receptor comes from a girl under three years old in good health and CMV-seronegative. Source material: PBMCs. The CDR3 nucleotides are TGCGCCAGCAGCCAAAAGCCCTTGGGCGGGGCGGCGTTCGGGACCCAGTACTTC. Protein product: CASSQKPLGGAAFGTQYF.